This TCR beta chain comes out of a study of blood T cell repertoires in COVID-19. On the study more broadly: Sites across the United States, Italy and Spain contributed samples from acute and convalescent COVID-19. PBMCs, B-cell-depleted T cells, or T cells were the source of the cDNA or gDNA that made up the material.

Per the study methods: It was from reference gene primer amplification that nucleated cell counts were estimated. Libraries were prepared by immunoSEQ multiplex PCR; TCRdb keeps only in-frame clonotypes and omits some of them. Clone size and V and J calls were adopted from that table, with D and trimming inferred from the DNA. The sample records roughly 320,000 clones, 90% being singletons. Individuals aged roughly 18 to 95 years were recruited from some 26 US areas. Germline V CDR1 and CDR2: SGHTA, FQGNSA. The CDR3 has 16 residues. V trimming: 1 base; J trimming: 2 bases; junction bases outside the gene matches: 5.

The J gene is TRBJ1-3, the V gene TRBV7-2, with 7 nucleotides matching TRBD1. What was sequenced was PBMCs or T cells enriched from blood (not recorded which). This TCR derives from a young woman who had been exposed to COVID-19. For the CDR3, the DNA is TGTGCCAGCAGCTTAGTTCTAGACAGGGCTGGAAACACCATATATTTT. Amino acids: CASSLVLDRAGNTIYF. The whole variable domain, filled in from reference TRBV7-2 and TRBJ1-3, reads GAGVSQSPSNKVTEKGKDVELRCDPISGHTALYWYRQSLGQGLEFLIYFQGNSAPDKSGLPSDRFSAERTGGSVSTLTIQRTQQEDSAVYLCASSLVLDRAGNTIYFGEGSWLTVV.